The next 2 T cell receptor beta chains were all read from a single sample in a study of OX40 agonist ivuxolimab in advanced cancers. Measured with immunoSEQ multiplex PCR; TCRdb has only the in-frame clones, and not every one. The table includes roughly 48,000 clones, 85% to 90% detected once. The sample consisted of CD4+ or CD8+ T cells sorted from blood, taken in a trial of the OX40 agonist ivuxolimab. The source is an adult with an advanced solid tumor such as melanoma, head and neck, liver or kidney cancer.

This chain joins TRBV7-8 and TRBJ1-5; 9 bases map to TRBD1. CDR3 length equals 19 residues. V lost 4 bases to trimming and J lost 2 bases; unmatched junction nucleotides: 15. The germline gives CDR1 SGHVS, CDR2 FQNEAQ. The CDR3 loop reads CASSSGKTGGRGGNQPQHF. DNA for the CDR3: TGTGCCAGCAGCTCAGGGAAAACAGGGGGCCGAGGTGGCAATCAGCCCCAGCATTTT.

This sequence joins TRBV30 and TRBJ2-7; D is possibly TRBD1 or TRBD2 (6 bases each). Deletions cut 4 bases from V and 3 bases from J, with 10 bases between. The CDR3 is 12 residues long. Germline values: CDR1 GTSNPN, CDR2 SVGIG (reference sequence). Here the CDR3 DNA reads TGTGCCTGGAAGGAGGGGGGCTACGAGCAGTACTTC. It yields the protein CAWKEGGYEQYF.